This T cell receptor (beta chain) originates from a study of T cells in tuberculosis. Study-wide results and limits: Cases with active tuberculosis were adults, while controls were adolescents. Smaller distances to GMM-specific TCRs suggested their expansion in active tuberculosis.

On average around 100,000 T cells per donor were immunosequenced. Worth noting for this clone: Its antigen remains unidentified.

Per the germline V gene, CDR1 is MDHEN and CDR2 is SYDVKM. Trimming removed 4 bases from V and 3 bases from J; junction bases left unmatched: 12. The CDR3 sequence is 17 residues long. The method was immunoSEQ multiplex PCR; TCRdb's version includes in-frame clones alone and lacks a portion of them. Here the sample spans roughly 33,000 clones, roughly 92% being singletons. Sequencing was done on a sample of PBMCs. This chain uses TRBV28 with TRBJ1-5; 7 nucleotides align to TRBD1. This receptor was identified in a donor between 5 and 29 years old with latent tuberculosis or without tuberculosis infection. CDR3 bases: TGTGCCAGCAGTTACCGTTCGGACAGGTTTTACAATCAGCCCCAGCATTTT. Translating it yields CASSYRSDRFYNQPQHF.